Sequencing of this T cell receptor beta chain was carried out in a study of T-cell reconstitution after alpha-beta-depleted transplantation in children. The study, taken as a whole, reports: One year after transplant, T-cell counts and diversity came mostly from newly produced T cells. In some patients, recipient T cells and intrathymic progenitors surviving conditioning explained high day-60 diversity. Approximately two months post-transplant, alpha-beta T cells reportedly originated from several hundred expanded graft clones.

This clonotype was seen many times. Antigen unknown. The CDR3 has 15 residues. CDR1 is SGHDT, CDR2 YYEEEE, per germline. J was trimmed by 8 bases and V by 0 bases; bases with no gene match: 5. The library targeted TCRbeta and was prepared with unique molecular identifiers. One entry per CDR3 protein results from TCRdb running MiXCR on the PCR reads. The sample carries around 270,000 distinct CDR3 sequences, 6% to 10% recorded once. The clonotype comes from a female patient under 10 years old who had a stem cell transplant for Fanconi anemia, so the T cells may come from the graft donor. The source material was peripheral blood, sampled 360 days after TCRalphabeta/CD19-depleted stem cell transplant. The chain recombines TRBV5-6 with TRBJ2-1; 10 nucleotides align to TRBD1. The CDR3 nucleotides read TGTGCCAGCAGCTTGGGAGGGACAGGGGCCGATGAGCAGTTCTTC. Its translation is CASSLGGTGADEQFF.